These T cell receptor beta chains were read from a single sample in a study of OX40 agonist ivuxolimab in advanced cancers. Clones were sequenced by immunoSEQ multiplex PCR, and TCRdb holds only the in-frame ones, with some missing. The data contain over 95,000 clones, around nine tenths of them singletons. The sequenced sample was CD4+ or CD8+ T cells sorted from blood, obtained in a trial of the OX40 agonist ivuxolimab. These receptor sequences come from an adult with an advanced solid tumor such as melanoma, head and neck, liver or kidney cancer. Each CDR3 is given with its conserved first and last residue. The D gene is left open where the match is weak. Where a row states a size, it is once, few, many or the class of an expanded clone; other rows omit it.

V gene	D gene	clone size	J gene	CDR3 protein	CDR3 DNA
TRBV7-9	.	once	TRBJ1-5	CASSLDQGSQPQHF	TGTGCCAGCAGCTTAGATCAGGGTAGTCAGCCCCAGCATTTT
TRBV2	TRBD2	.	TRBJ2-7	CASQTSVGNEQYF	TGTGCCAGCCAGACTAGCGTAGGTAACGAGCAGTACTTC
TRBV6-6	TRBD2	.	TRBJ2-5	CASSRLAGVQETQYF	TGTGCCAGCAGTAGACTAGCGGGGGTCCAAGAGACCCAGTACTTC
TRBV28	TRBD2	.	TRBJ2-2	CASSTGGLSTGELFF	TGTGCCAGCAGTACGGGAGGGCTAAGCACCGGGGAGCTGTTTTTT
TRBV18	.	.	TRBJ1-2	CASSPPATRGYTF	TGTGCCAGCTCACCACCGGCCACGCGGGGCTACACCTTC
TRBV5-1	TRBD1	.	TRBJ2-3	CASSLGGQGSTDTQYF	TGCGCCAGCAGCTTGGGGGGACAGGGAAGCACAGATACGCAGTATTTT
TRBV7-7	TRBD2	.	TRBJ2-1	CASSSGRTSGEQFF	TGTGCCAGCAGCTCCGGGAGAACTAGCGGTGAGCAGTTCTTC
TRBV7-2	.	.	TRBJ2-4	CASSSSYGGNIQYF	TGTGCCAGCAGCTCCAGTTATGGCGGAAACATTCAGTACTTC
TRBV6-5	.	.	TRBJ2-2	CASSENTGELFF	TGTGCCAGCAGCGAGAACACCGGGGAGCTGTTTTTT
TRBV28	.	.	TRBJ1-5	CASSRAGTDQPQHF	TGTGCCAGCAGTCGCGCCGGTACCGATCAGCCCCAGCATTTT
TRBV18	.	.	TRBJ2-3	CASSLLADTQYF	TGTGCCAGCTCACTTTTAGCAGATACGCAGTATTTT
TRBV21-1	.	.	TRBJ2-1	CASSKLPGLAGGYNEQFF	TGTGCCAGCAGCAAACTCCCGGGACTAGCGGGAGGGTACAATGAGCAGTTCTTC
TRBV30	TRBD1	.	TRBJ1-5	CAWNRGGRQPQHF	TGTGCCTGGAATCGAGGGGGCCGTCAGCCCCAGCATTTT
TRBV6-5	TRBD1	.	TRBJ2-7	CASTRAGTGIYEQYF	TGTGCCAGCACTCGTGCCGGGACAGGAATCTACGAGCAGTACTTC
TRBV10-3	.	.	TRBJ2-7	CAIRTVSSYEQYF	TGTGCCATCCGGACAGTATCCTCCTACGAGCAGTACTTC
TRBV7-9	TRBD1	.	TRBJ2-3	CASSRGQATRTDTQYF	TGTGCCAGCAGCCGTGGACAGGCCACTCGCACAGATACGCAGTATTTT
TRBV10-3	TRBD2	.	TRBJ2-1	CAISGQTSGSGEQFF	TGTGCCATCAGTGGCCAAACTAGCGGGAGTGGTGAGCAGTTCTTC
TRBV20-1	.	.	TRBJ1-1	CSAEGVKAFF	TGCAGTGCCGAGGGAGTTAAAGCTTTCTTT
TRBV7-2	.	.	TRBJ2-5	CASSLTETQYF	TGTGCCAGCAGCTTAACAGAGACCCAGTACTTC
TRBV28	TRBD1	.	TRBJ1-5	CASSPGTGVVNQPQHF	TGTGCCAGCAGCCCCGGGACAGGGGTTGTCAATCAGCCCCAGCATTTT
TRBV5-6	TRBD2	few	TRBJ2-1	CASSLGLAGGQEQFF	TGTGCCAGCAGCCTAGGACTAGCGGGAGGTCAAGAGCAGTTCTTC
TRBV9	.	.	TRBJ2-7	CASSVGTAAGYEQYF	TGTGCCAGCAGCGTTGGGACGGCGGCGGGTTACGAGCAGTACTTC
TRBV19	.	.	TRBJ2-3	CASSEQGTDTQYF	TGTGCCAGTAGTGAACAGGGCACAGATACGCAGTATTTT
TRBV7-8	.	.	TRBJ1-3	CASSLALTSGNTIYF	TGTGCCAGCAGCTTAGCGCTCACCTCTGGAAACACCATATATTTT
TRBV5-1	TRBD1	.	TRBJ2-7	CASSLGGQGLGRDYEQYF	TGCGCCAGCAGCTTGGGGGGACAGGGTTTGGGAAGGGACTACGAGCAGTACTTC
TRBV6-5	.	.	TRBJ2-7	CASSYSYSGYEQYF	TGTGCCAGCAGTTACTCGTACAGCGGCTACGAGCAGTACTTC
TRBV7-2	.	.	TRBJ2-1	CASSLTVYEQFF	TGTGCCAGCAGCTTAACCGTTTATGAGCAGTTCTTC
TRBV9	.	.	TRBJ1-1	CASSVVVANTEAFF	TGTGCCAGCAGCGTAGTGGTGGCGAACACTGAAGCTTTCTTT
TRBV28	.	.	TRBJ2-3	CASRPSAPDTQYF	TGTGCCAGCAGACCCAGTGCGCCGGATACGCAGTATTTT
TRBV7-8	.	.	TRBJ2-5	CASSFGLREFQETQYF	TGTGCCAGCAGCTTCGGACTTCGAGAGTTCCAAGAGACCCAGTACTTC
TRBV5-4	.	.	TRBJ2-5	CASSLPGPQETQYF	TGTGCCAGCAGCTTGCCGGGCCCTCAAGAGACCCAGTACTTC
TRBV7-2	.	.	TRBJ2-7	CASSLAWGKNYEQYF	TGTGCCAGCAGCTTAGCATGGGGGAAAAACTACGAGCAGTACTTC
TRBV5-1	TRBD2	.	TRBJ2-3	CASSSGLAGDTQYF	TGCGCCAGCAGTTCCGGACTAGCGGGAGATACGCAGTATTTT
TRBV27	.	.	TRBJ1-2	CASSSGGLGQLYGYTF	TGTGCCAGCAGTTCCGGGGGGCTCGGACAGCTCTATGGCTACACCTTC
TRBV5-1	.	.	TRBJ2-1	CASSLVVDNEQFF	TGCGCCAGCAGCTTGGTCGTCGACAATGAGCAGTTCTTC
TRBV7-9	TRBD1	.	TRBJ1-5	CASSSGQVNQPQHF	TGTGCCAGCAGCTCCGGACAGGTCAATCAGCCCCAGCATTTT
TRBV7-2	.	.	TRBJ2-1	CASSPGWPYNEQFF	TGTGCCAGCAGCCCGGGGTGGCCCTACAATGAGCAGTTCTTC
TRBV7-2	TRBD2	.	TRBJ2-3	CASSLEARAGGQADTQYF	TGTGCCAGCAGCTTAGAGGCAAGAGCGGGAGGGCAGGCAGATACGCAGTATTTT
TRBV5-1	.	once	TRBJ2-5	CASSLGWGQAEETQYF	TGCGCCAGCAGCTTGGGTTGGGGCCAAGCCGAAGAGACCCAGTACTTC
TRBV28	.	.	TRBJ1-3	CASSLRGYSGNTIYF	TGTGCCAGCAGTTTACGAGGATACTCTGGAAACACCATATATTTT
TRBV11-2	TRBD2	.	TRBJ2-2	CASGREGPRAGELFF	TGTGCCAGCGGGCGGGAGGGCCCTCGGGCCGGGGAGCTGTTTTTT
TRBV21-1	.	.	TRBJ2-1	CASSTKTGAVWNEQFF	TGTGCCAGCAGCACCAAGACAGGGGCGGTATGGAATGAGCAGTTCTTC
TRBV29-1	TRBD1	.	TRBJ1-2	CSVGTANANYGYTF	TGCAGCGTGGGGACAGCGAACGCTAACTATGGCTACACCTTC
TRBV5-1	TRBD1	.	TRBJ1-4	CASSPSGGQGNEKLFF	TGCGCCAGCAGCCCATCAGGGGGGCAGGGTAATGAAAAACTGTTTTTT
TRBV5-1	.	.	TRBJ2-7	CASSLAGLTNYEQYF	TGCGCCAGCAGCTTGGCCGGTCTGACCAACTACGAGCAGTACTTC
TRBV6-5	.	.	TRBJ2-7	CASRTENPLNEQYF	TGTGCCAGTCGGACAGAAAACCCCCTTAACGAGCAGTACTTC
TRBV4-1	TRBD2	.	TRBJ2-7	CASSSGTSGYEQYF	TGCGCCAGCAGCTCCGGGACTAGCGGGTACGAGCAGTACTTC
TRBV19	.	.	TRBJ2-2	CASSPGLIGELFF	TGTGCCAGTAGTCCCGGACTGATCGGGGAGCTGTTTTTT
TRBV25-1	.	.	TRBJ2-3	CAAARDSGTDTQYF	TGTGCCGCGGCCAGGGATTCGGGCACAGATACGCAGTATTTT
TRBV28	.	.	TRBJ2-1	CASSFVSSPSRNEQFF	TGTGCCAGCAGTTTTGTTTCTAGCCCGTCCCGCAATGAGCAGTTCTTC
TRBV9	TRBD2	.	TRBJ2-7	CASSATSGNYEQYF	TGTGCCAGCAGCGCGACTAGCGGGAACTACGAGCAGTACTTC
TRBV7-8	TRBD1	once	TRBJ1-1	CASSFGQGSTEAFF	TGTGCCAGCAGCTTCGGACAGGGAAGCACTGAAGCTTTCTTT
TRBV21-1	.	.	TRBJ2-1	CASRGDREGEQFF	TGTGCCAGCAGAGGGGACAGGGAAGGAGAGCAGTTCTTC
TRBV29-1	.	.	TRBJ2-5	CSVEGLGETQYF	TGCAGCGTTGAAGGTTTGGGGGAGACCCAGTACTTC